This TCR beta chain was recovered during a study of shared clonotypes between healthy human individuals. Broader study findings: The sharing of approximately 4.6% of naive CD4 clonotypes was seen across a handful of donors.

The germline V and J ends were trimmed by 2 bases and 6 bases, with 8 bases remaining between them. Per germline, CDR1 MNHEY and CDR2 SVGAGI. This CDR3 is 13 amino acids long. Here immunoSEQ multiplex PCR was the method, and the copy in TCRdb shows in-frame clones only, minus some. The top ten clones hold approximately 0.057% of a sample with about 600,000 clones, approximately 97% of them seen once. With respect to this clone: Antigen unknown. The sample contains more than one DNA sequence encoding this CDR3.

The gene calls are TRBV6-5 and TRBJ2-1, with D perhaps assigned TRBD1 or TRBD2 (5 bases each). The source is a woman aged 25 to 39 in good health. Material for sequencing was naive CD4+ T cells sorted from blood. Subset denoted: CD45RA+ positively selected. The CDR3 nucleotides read TGTGCCAGCAGTTACGAGGGACGCAATGAGCAGTTCTTC. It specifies CASSYEGRNEQFF.